This T cell receptor (beta chain) was sequenced for a study of blood T cell repertoires in COVID-19. CDR1 is MDHEN and CDR2 is SYDVKM in the germline V gene. This CDR3 has 11 residues. The V end was cut by 6 bases, the J end by 2 bases, with 4 bases between. Measured with immunoSEQ multiplex PCR; TCRdb has only the in-frame clones, and not every one. Seen here are 150,000 to 200,000 clones, 65% to 85% observed once, and the top ten hold 17%. Notes on this clone: Other DNA sequences in the sample encode the same CDR3.

The clonotype comes from a man in his 60s with active or convalescent COVID-19. The rearrangement uses TRBV28 and TRBJ2-5; D gene ambiguous. Source material: peripheral blood. CDR3: CASSLQETQYF. CDR3 sequence (DNA): TGTGCCAGCAGCCTGCAAGAGACCCAGTACTTC.